This TCR beta chain was profiled in a study of vaccination effects on CD4 cells after COVID-19. The CDR3 is made up of 14 amino acids. V trimming: 6 bases; J trimming: 4 bases; junction bases outside the gene matches: 5. Per the germline V gene, CDR1 is MDHEN and CDR2 is SYDVKM. In the case of this clone: Its cognate antigen is unknown.

Clones were sequenced by immunoSEQ multiplex PCR, and TCRdb holds only the in-frame ones, with some missing. The table has fewer than 65,000 clones, 75% seen once. After expansion with viral peptide pools in the ViraFEST assay, antigen-specific CD4+ T cells were sequenced. Investigators separated out CD4+ T cells once approximately 10 days of culture had passed. The healthy vaccine recipients, who had no prior SARS-CoV-2 infection, showed negative nucleocapsid antibodies. Half the medium was replaced with IL-2 medium on days 3 and 7. This TCR was recovered from a human donor who received a COVID-19 vaccine. The specimen comprised CD4+ T cells from PBMCs cultured with HCoV-OC43 spike peptides, sampled before COVID-19 vaccination. Subset noted: HCoV-OC43 spike overlapping peptide pool stimulation. The V call is TRBV28, the J call TRBJ1-1; 10 bases align to TRBD1. The CDR3 spells CASRTGGGGTEAFF. Here the CDR3 DNA reads TGTGCCAGCAGGACAGGGGGCGGGGGCACTGAAGCTTTCTTT.